The rows below give T cell receptor beta chains drawn from one sample of a study of T cell responses to AZD1222 COVID-19 vaccine. The table came from immunoSEQ multiplex PCR; TCRdb's copy has only in-frame clones and leaves some out. The sample holds around 95,000 clones, over 75% seen once. The source was peripheral blood, collected on day 0 of AZD1222 vaccination. The receptors come from an adult in good health. CDR3s include the opening cysteine and the closing phenylalanine or tryptophan. A D gene is named only where the DNA matches it firmly. Only some rows state a clone size, as once, few, many or a class for expanded clones.

v_gene: TRBV5-8; d_gene: NA; j_gene: TRBJ1-1; abundance: NA; CDR3aa: CASSRGGGPFNTEAFF; CDR3nt: TGTGCCAGCAGCCGCGGAGGGGGGCCTTTTAACACTGAAGCTTTCTTT
v_gene: TRBV7-2; d_gene: NA; j_gene: TRBJ2-1; abundance: NA; CDR3aa: CASSAFYGPPYNEQFF; CDR3nt: TGTGCCAGCAGCGCTTTCTATGGGCCCCCCTACAATGAGCAGTTCTTC
v_gene: TRBV28; d_gene: NA; j_gene: TRBJ2-6; abundance: NA; CDR3aa: CASSLVGNSGANVLTF; CDR3nt: TGTGCCAGCAGTTTAGTGGGAAACTCTGGGGCCAACGTCCTGACTTTC
v_gene: TRBV18; d_gene: NA; j_gene: TRBJ2-3; abundance: once; CDR3aa: CASSPPQVRSTDTQYF; CDR3nt: TGTGCCAGCTCACCACCACAGGTGAGAAGCACAGATACGCAGTATTTT
v_gene: TRBV3-1/TRBV3-2; d_gene: NA; j_gene: TRBJ2-5; abundance: NA; CDR3aa: CASSLPKPGGETQYF; CDR3nt: TGTGCCAGCAGTTTACCAAAGCCGGGCGGGGAGACCCAGTACTTC
v_gene: TRBV4-1; d_gene: NA; j_gene: TRBJ2-5; abundance: NA; CDR3aa: CASSQRVGWETQYF; CDR3nt: TGCGCCAGCAGCCAAAGGGTAGGGTGGGAGACCCAGTACTTC
v_gene: TRBV7-9; d_gene: NA; j_gene: TRBJ2-3; abundance: NA; CDR3aa: CASSDPWTDTQYF; CDR3nt: TGTGCCAGCAGCGACCCTTGGACAGATACGCAGTATTTT
v_gene: TRBV3-1/TRBV3-2; d_gene: TRBD2; j_gene: TRBJ2-1; abundance: NA; CDR3aa: CASSHLGGYNEQFF; CDR3nt: TGTGCCAGCAGCCACTTGGGGGGGTACAATGAGCAGTTCTTC
v_gene: TRBV14; d_gene: TRBD1; j_gene: TRBJ1-1; abundance: NA; CDR3aa: CASSSFSPGQRNTEAFF; CDR3nt: TGTGCCAGCAGCTCTTTTTCTCCGGGACAGCGGAACACTGAAGCTTTCTTT
v_gene: TRBV28; d_gene: NA; j_gene: TRBJ2-7; abundance: NA; CDR3aa: CASSLGGELLKQYF; CDR3nt: TGTGCCAGCAGTTTAGGCGGGGAGCTCCTAAAGCAGTACTTC
v_gene: TRBV6-1; d_gene: TRBD1; j_gene: TRBJ2-2; abundance: NA; CDR3aa: CASSDRTGVPGELFF; CDR3nt: TGTGCCAGCAGTGATAGGACAGGGGTTCCCGGGGAGCTGTTTTTT
v_gene: TRBV5-1; d_gene: TRBD1; j_gene: TRBJ1-5; abundance: NA; CDR3aa: CASSEGQGHNQPQHF; CDR3nt: TGCGCCAGCAGCGAAGGACAGGGACACAATCAGCCCCAGCATTTT
v_gene: TRBV9; d_gene: NA; j_gene: TRBJ2-1; abundance: NA; CDR3aa: CASSVDDYEQFF; CDR3nt: TGTGCCAGCAGCGTAGATGACTATGAGCAGTTCTTC
v_gene: TRBV5-1; d_gene: TRBD1; j_gene: TRBJ1-2; abundance: few; CDR3aa: CASSLGQGGGYTF; CDR3nt: TGCGCCAGCAGCTTGGGACAGGGAGGTGGCTACACCTTC
v_gene: TRBV24-1; d_gene: NA; j_gene: TRBJ2-7; abundance: NA; CDR3aa: CATSDLGSNEQYF; CDR3nt: TGTGCCACCAGTGATCTTGGGAGTAACGAGCAGTACTTC
v_gene: TRBV29-1; d_gene: NA; j_gene: TRBJ2-7; abundance: NA; CDR3aa: CSVEMASYEQYF; CDR3nt: TGCAGCGTTGAAATGGCCTCCTACGAGCAGTACTTC
v_gene: TRBV7-2; d_gene: TRBD2; j_gene: TRBJ2-5; abundance: NA; CDR3aa: CASSQGLVQETQYF; CDR3nt: TGTGCCAGCAGCCAAGGACTAGTCCAAGAGACCCAGTACTTC
v_gene: TRBV5-1; d_gene: NA; j_gene: TRBJ2-1; abundance: NA; CDR3aa: CASSLEGPDEQFF; CDR3nt: TGCGCCAGCAGCTTGGAGGGTCCCGATGAGCAGTTCTTC
v_gene: TRBV5-1; d_gene: TRBD1; j_gene: TRBJ1-2; abundance: NA; CDR3aa: CASSLGDREHYGYTF; CDR3nt: TGCGCCAGCAGCTTAGGGGACAGGGAGCATTATGGCTACACCTTC
v_gene: TRBV18; d_gene: NA; j_gene: TRBJ2-2; abundance: few; CDR3aa: CASSTRTWADPRVDTGELFF; CDR3nt: TGTGCCAGCTCAACCCGGACATGGGCCGACCCCCGCGTGGACACCGGGGAGCTGTTTTTT
v_gene: TRBV6-5; d_gene: NA; j_gene: TRBJ2-7; abundance: NA; CDR3aa: CASRGSWYEQYF; CDR3nt: TGTGCCAGCAGAGGATCGTGGTACGAGCAGTACTTC
v_gene: TRBV28; d_gene: TRBD2; j_gene: TRBJ2-3; abundance: NA; CDR3aa: CASRAIPSGRFGSTDTQYF; CDR3nt: TGTGCCAGCAGGGCCATTCCTAGCGGGAGGTTTGGGAGCACAGATACGCAGTATTTT
v_gene: TRBV7-2; d_gene: TRBD2; j_gene: TRBJ2-7; abundance: NA; CDR3aa: CASSPRGSGGTGEQYF; CDR3nt: TGTGCCAGCAGTCCTAGGGGGAGCGGGGGGACTGGCGAGCAGTACTTC
v_gene: TRBV27; d_gene: NA; j_gene: TRBJ1-5; abundance: NA; CDR3aa: CASSLSPGQHNQPQHF; CDR3nt: TGTGCCAGCAGTTTGAGCCCGGGACAACACAATCAGCCCCAGCATTTT
v_gene: TRBV5-1; d_gene: TRBD1; j_gene: TRBJ1-4; abundance: NA; CDR3aa: CASSLRQGSGEKLFF; CDR3nt: TGCGCCAGCAGCCTGCGACAGGGTTCAGGTGAAAAACTGTTTTTT
v_gene: TRBV14; d_gene: TRBD1; j_gene: TRBJ1-3; abundance: few; CDR3aa: CASSTRPGQGNSGNTIYF; CDR3nt: TGTGCCAGCAGCACGCGACCAGGACAGGGAAACTCTGGAAACACCATATATTTT
v_gene: TRBV20-1; d_gene: NA; j_gene: TRBJ1-2; abundance: NA; CDR3aa: CSASFIRQPANYGYTF; CDR3nt: TGCAGTGCTAGTTTTATCCGGCAGCCTGCTAACTATGGCTACACCTTC
v_gene: TRBV28; d_gene: NA; j_gene: TRBJ1-1; abundance: once; CDR3aa: CASSSSISTEAFF; CDR3nt: TGTGCCAGCAGTTCCTCGATCAGCACTGAAGCTTTCTTT
v_gene: TRBV21-1; d_gene: NA; j_gene: TRBJ2-1; abundance: NA; CDR3aa: CASSKGRLAGGVKQFF; CDR3nt: TGTGCCAGCAGCAAAGGTCGACTAGCGGGTGGGGTTAAGCAGTTCTTC
v_gene: TRBV25-1; d_gene: NA; j_gene: TRBJ1-2; abundance: NA; CDR3aa: CASSESDRTLYGYTF; CDR3nt: TGTGCCAGCAGTGAATCTGACAGGACCCTCTATGGCTACACCTTC
v_gene: TRBV18; d_gene: NA; j_gene: TRBJ2-2; abundance: few; CDR3aa: CASSPPNRGTNTGELFF; CDR3nt: TGTGCCAGCTCACCACCTAACCGGGGTACGAACACCGGGGAGCTGTTTTTT
v_gene: TRBV3-1/TRBV3-2; d_gene: TRBD1; j_gene: TRBJ1-2; abundance: NA; CDR3aa: CASSQHPRDRGLGYTF; CDR3nt: TGTGCCAGCAGCCAACATCCCCGGGACAGGGGCCTTGGCTACACCTTC
v_gene: TRBV5-4; d_gene: TRBD1; j_gene: TRBJ2-1; abundance: NA; CDR3aa: CASSLGQEQFF; CDR3nt: TGTGCCAGCAGTCTGGGACAGGAGCAGTTCTTC
v_gene: TRBV5-1; d_gene: TRBD1; j_gene: TRBJ2-1; abundance: NA; CDR3aa: CASSLGDRGAQFF; CDR3nt: TGCGCCAGCAGCTTGGGGGACAGGGGAGCACAGTTCTTC
v_gene: TRBV28; d_gene: NA; j_gene: TRBJ1-5; abundance: few; CDR3aa: CASRDTYRALLGNQPQHF; CDR3nt: TGTGCCAGCAGAGACACCTACAGGGCTCTTCTTGGCAATCAGCCCCAGCATTTT
v_gene: TRBV3-1/TRBV3-2; d_gene: NA; j_gene: TRBJ1-2; abundance: NA; CDR3aa: CASGGIDYGYTF; CDR3nt: TGTGCCAGCGGGGGCATTGACTATGGCTACACCTTC
v_gene: TRBV5-4; d_gene: TRBD1; j_gene: TRBJ2-6; abundance: NA; CDR3aa: CASSSLRGQGIPSGANVLTF; CDR3nt: TGTGCCAGCAGCTCCCTCCGTGGACAGGGCATACCCTCTGGGGCCAACGTCCTGACTTTC
v_gene: TRBV11-2; d_gene: NA; j_gene: TRBJ1-6; abundance: NA; CDR3aa: CASSLISRNSPLHF; CDR3nt: TGTGCCAGCAGCTTAATTAGTCGAAATTCACCCCTCCACTTT
v_gene: TRBV13; d_gene: TRBD1; j_gene: TRBJ2-7; abundance: NA; CDR3aa: CASSPNPTGVKSYEQYF; CDR3nt: TGTGCCAGCAGCCCCAACCCAACAGGGGTGAAATCCTACGAGCAGTACTTC
v_gene: TRBV10-1; d_gene: NA; j_gene: TRBJ2-1; abundance: NA; CDR3aa: CASSEFQGDEQFF; CDR3nt: TGCGCCAGCAGTGAATTCCAAGGCGATGAGCAGTTCTTC
v_gene: TRBV7-9; d_gene: NA; j_gene: TRBJ1-3; abundance: few; CDR3aa: CASSFTAGNTIYF; CDR3nt: TGTGCCAGCAGCTTTACGGCTGGAAACACCATATATTTT
v_gene: TRBV11-2; d_gene: TRBD2; j_gene: TRBJ2-7; abundance: NA; CDR3aa: CASSLAWGGSSYEQYF; CDR3nt: TGTGCCAGCAGCTTAGCCTGGGGCGGGAGCTCCTACGAGCAGTACTTC
v_gene: TRBV3-1/TRBV3-2; d_gene: TRBD2; j_gene: TRBJ2-3; abundance: once; CDR3aa: CASRPSHGLAGVDTQYF; CDR3nt: TGTGCCAGCAGACCTTCCCACGGACTAGCGGGAGTAGATACGCAGTATTTT
v_gene: TRBV28; d_gene: NA; j_gene: TRBJ1-1; abundance: NA; CDR3aa: CASSLSRERAFF; CDR3nt: TGTGCCAGCAGTTTATCGAGGGAACGGGCTTTCTTT